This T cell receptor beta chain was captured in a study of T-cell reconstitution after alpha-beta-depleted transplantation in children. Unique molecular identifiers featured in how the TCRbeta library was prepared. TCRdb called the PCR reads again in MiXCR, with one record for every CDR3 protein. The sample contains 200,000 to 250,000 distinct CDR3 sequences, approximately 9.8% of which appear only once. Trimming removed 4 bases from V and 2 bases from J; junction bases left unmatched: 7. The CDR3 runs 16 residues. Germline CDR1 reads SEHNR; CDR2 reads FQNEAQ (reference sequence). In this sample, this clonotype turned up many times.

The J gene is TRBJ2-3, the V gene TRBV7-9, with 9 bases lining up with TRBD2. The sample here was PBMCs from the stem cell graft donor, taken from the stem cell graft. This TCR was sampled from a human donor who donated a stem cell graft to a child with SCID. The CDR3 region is CASSSQTSGYTDTQYF. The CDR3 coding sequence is TGTGCCAGCAGCTCCCAGACTAGCGGATACACAGATACGCAGTATTTT.